This note documents a single T cell receptor (beta chain) sequence. Its antigen is undetermined. The source of the sample is a study of T cells after yellow fever vaccination. For the study at large: Each low-cell-number fraction was prepared by means of SMART-Seq v4 Ultra Low Input.

TCRdb independently ran MiXCR on the 5' RACE reads; one entry per CDR3 protein. The sample lists roughly 520,000 distinct CDR3 sequences, 21% occurring once. The V and J ends lost 1 base and 3 bases respectively, with 8 bases between them. Germline lookup yields CDR1 SGHDT and CDR2 YYEEEE. This CDR3 is 13 amino acids long. Broader study findings: Once the booster was given, most primary-vaccination clones reappeared, at more than 95% for CD4 and over 75% for CD8. Of the clonotypes, a small share occurred in both CD4 and CD8 compartments.

Sequenced here: PBMCs, sampled roughly 23 days after the first yellow fever vaccination. The V gene is TRBV5-6, the J gene TRBJ2-7; D unresolved. The clonotype originates from a man aged 18 to 29 who received the YFV17D yellow fever vaccine. CDR3 residues: CASSLTLIYEQYF. CDR3 DNA: TGTGCCAGCAGCTTGACCCTTATCTACGAGCAGTACTTC.